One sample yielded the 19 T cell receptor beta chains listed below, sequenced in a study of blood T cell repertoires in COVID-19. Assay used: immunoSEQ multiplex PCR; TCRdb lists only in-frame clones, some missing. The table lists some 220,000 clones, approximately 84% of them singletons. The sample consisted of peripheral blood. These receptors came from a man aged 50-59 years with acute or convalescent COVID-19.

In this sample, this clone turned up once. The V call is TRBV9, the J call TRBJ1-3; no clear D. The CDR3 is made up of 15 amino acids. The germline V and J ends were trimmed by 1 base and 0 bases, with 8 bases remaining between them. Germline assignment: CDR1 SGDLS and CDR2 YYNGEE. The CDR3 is CASSVQPGSGNTIYF. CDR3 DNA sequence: TGTGCCAGCAGCGTACAGCCGGGCTCTGGAAACACCATATATTTT.

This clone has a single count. The CDR3 DNA reads TGTGCCAGCAGCGTTACTAGCTGGGGGGGGGCAGATACGCAGTATTTT. Translating gives CASSVTSWGGADTQYF. The chain uses TRBV9 and TRBJ2-3; the match to TRBD2 covers 7 bases. The CDR3 has 16 amino acids. J gave up 4 bases and V 2 bases, and 10 bases lay outside the gene matches. Germline loops: CDR1 SGDLS, CDR2 YYNGEE.

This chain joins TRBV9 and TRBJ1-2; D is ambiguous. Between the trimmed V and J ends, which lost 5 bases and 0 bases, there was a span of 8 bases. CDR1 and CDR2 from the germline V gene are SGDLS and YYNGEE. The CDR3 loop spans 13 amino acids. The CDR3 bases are TGTGCCAGCAGGATGGAGGCTAACTATGGCTACACCTTC. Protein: CASRMEANYGYTF.

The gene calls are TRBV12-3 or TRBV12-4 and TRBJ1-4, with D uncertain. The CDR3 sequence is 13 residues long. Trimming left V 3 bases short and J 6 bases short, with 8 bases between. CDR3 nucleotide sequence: TGTGCCAGCAGTTTGGTGGGAGATGAAAAACTGTTTTTT. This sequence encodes CASSLVGDEKLFF.

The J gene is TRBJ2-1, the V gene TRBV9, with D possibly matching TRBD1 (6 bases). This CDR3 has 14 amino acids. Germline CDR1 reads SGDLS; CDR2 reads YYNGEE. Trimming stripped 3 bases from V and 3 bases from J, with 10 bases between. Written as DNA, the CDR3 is TGTGCCAGCAGCGGACGGACAGTCTACAATGAGCAGTTCTTC. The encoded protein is CASSGRTVYNEQFF.

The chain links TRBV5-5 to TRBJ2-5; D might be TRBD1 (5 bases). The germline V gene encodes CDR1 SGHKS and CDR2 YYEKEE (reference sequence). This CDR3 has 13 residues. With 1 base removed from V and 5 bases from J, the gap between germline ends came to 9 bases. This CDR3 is CASSLQGTETQYF. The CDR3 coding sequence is TGTGCCAGCAGCTTGCAGGGAACGGAGACCCAGTACTTC.

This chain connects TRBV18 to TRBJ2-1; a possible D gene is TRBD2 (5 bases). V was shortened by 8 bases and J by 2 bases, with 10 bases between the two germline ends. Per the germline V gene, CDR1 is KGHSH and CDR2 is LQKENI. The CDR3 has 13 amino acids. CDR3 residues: CASGSAAYNEQFF. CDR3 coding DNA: TGTGCCAGCGGGAGTGCCGCCTACAATGAGCAGTTCTTC.

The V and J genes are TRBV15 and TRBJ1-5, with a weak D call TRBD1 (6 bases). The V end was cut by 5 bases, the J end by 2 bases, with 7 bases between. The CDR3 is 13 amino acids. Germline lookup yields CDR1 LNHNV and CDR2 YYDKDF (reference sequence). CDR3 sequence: CATSGQRNQPQHF. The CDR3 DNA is TGTGCCACCAGCGGACAGCGCAATCAGCCCCAGCATTTT.

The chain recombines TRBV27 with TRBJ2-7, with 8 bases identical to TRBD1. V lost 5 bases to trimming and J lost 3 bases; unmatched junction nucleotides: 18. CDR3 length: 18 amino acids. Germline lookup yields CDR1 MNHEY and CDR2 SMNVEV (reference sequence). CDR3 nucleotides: TGTGCCAGCAGTCCCCCAGGGGGCGGCCACGCCTCAATCTACGAGCAGTACTTC. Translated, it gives CASSPPGGGHASIYEQYF.

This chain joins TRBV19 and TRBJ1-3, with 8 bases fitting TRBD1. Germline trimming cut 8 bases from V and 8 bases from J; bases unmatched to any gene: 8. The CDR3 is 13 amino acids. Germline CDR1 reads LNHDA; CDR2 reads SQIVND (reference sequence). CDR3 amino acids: CASGGQGLDTIYF. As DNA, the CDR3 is TGTGCCAGTGGTGGACAGGGACTTGACACCATATATTTT.

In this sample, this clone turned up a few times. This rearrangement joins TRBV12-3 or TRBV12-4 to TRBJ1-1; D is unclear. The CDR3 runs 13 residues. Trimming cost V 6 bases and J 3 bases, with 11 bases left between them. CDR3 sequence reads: CASSPDSYTEAFF. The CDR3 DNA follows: TGTGCCAGCAGCCCGGACTCGTACACTGAAGCTTTCTTT.

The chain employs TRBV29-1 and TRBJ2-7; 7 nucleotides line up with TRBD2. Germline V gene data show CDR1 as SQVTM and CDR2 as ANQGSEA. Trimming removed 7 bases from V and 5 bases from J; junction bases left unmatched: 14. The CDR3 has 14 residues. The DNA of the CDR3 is TGCAGCGCAGACCCAGGGAGGGGCTCTCACGAGCAGTACTTC. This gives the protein CSADPGRGSHEQYF.

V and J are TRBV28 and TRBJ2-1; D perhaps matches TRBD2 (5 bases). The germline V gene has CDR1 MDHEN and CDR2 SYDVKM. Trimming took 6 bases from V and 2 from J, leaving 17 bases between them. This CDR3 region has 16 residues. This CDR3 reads CASSALISEAYNEQFF. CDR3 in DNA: TGTGCCAGCAGCGCCCTGATTAGCGAAGCCTACAATGAGCAGTTCTTC.

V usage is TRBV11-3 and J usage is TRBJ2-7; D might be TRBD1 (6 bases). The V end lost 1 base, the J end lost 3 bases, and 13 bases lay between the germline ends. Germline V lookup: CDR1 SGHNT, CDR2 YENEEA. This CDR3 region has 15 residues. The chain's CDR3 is CASSLGQEPYYEQYF. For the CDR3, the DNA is TGTGCCAGCAGCTTAGGACAGGAACCCTACTACGAGCAGTACTTC.

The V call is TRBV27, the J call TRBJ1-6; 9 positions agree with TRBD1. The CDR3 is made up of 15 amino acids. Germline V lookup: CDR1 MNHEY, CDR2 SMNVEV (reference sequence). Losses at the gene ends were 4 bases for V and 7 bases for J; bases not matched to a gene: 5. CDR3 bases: TGTGCCAGCAGTTCCTTGGGACAGGGAAATTCACCCCTCCACTTT. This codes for CASSSLGQGNSPLHF.

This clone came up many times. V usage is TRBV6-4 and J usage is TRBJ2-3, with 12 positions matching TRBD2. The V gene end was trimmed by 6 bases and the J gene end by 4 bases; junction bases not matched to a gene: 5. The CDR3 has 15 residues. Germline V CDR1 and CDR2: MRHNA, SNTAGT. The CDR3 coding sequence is TGTGCCAGCAGCGCTTCTAGCGGGGGGGCAGATACGCAGTATTTT. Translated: CASSASSGGADTQYF.

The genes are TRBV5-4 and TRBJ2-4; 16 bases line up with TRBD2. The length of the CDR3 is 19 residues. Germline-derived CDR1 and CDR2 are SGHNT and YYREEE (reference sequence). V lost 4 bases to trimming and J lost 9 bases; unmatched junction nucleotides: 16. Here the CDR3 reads CASSQRLTGTSGGAGIQYF. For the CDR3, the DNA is TGTGCCAGCAGCCAACGGCTCACCGGGACTAGCGGGGGGGCGGGCATTCAGTACTTC.

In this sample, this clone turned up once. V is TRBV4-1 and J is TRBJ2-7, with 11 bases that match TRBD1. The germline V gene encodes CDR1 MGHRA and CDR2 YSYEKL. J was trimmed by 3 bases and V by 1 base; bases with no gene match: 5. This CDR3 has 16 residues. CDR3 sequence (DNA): TGCGCCAGCAGCCAAGTTCCGGGACAGGGGGTCTACGAGCAGTACTTC. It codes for CASSQVPGQGVYEQYF.

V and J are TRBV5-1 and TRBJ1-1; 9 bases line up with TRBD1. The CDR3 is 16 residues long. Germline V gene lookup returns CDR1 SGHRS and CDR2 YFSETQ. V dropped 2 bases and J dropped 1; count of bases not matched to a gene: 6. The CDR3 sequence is CASSLGQGSPNTEAFF. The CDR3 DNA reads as TGCGCCAGCAGCTTAGGACAGGGGTCTCCGAACACTGAAGCTTTCTTT.